The clone carrying this TCR beta chain was seen just once. This sample is drawn from a study of control samples from healthy donors and cancer patients. The CDR3 length is 15 residues. In germline, CDR1 is SEHNR, CDR2 FQNEAQ (reference sequence). The J segment lost 5 bases and the V segment lost 5 bases, leaving 11 bases of the junction unmatched. Assay: immunoSEQ multiplex PCR; the TCRdb copy retains only in-frame clones and omits some. The top ten hold 4.5% to 7% of the sample, which has 100,000 to 150,000 clones, 80% to 95% seen once. This chain uses TRBV7-9 with TRBJ1-1; 7 bases map to TRBD1. Sequences were obtained from blood. The origin of this receptor is a man between 18 and 35 years old in good health. CDR3 in DNA: TGTGCCAGCAGCGCTCCGACAGGGATAGATACTGAAGCTTTCTTT. Its translation: CASSAPTGIDTEAFF.